The 27 T cell receptor beta chains below come from one sample, sequenced in a study of blood T cell repertoires in COVID-19. Measured with immunoSEQ multiplex PCR; TCRdb has only the in-frame clones, and not every one. This sample has fewer than 40,000 clones, with more than 70% found just once. Source material: peripheral blood. Source of these receptors: a man in his sixties or seventies with active COVID-19.

The chain joins TRBV23-1 to TRBJ2-7; 8 nucleotides match TRBD1. TRBV23-1 qualifies as an ORF whose function is uncertain. The CDR3 length is 15 residues. V lost 0 bases and J lost 0; bases outside the gene matches: 1. DNA for the CDR3: TGCGCCAGCAGTCAATCTGGGACAGGCTCCTACGAGCAGTACTTC. It yields the protein CASSQSGTGSYEQYF.

This chain joins TRBV20-1 and TRBJ1-5; no definite D call. V lost 3 bases and J 4 bases, leaving 10 bases between the germline ends. This CDR3 has 13 residues. Per the germline V gene, CDR1 is DFQATT and CDR2 is SNEGSKA (reference sequence). CDR3 amino acids: CSASDRENQPQHF. Written as DNA, the CDR3 is TGCAGTGCTAGTGATAGGGAGAATCAGCCCCAGCATTTT.

The genes are TRBV4-2 and TRBJ2-2, with TRBD2 matching 10 bases. CDR3 size: 16 residues. V lost 1 base to trimming and J lost 10 bases; unmatched junction nucleotides: 9. The germline V gene has CDR1 LGHNA and CDR2 YNFKEQ. CDR3 sequence reads: CASSQGGLAGVVELFF. CDR3 DNA sequence: TGTGCCAGCAGCCAAGGGGGGCTAGCGGGAGTGGTGGAGCTGTTTTTT.

This chain links TRBV2 with TRBJ2-7; 8 bases line up with TRBD1. With V trimmed by 7 bases and J by 6 bases, 11 bases remained unmatched. Germline CDR1 SNHLY, CDR2 FYNNEI. The CDR3 totals 14 residues. CDR3: CASTMTGVRTEQYF. DNA for the CDR3: TGTGCCAGCACCATGACAGGGGTACGTACCGAGCAGTACTTC.

The V call is TRBV27, the J call TRBJ2-7; 10 bases map to TRBD1. CDR3 length equals 20 residues. J gave up 4 bases and V 3 bases, and 21 bases lay outside the gene matches. Germline loops: CDR1 MNHEY, CDR2 SMNVEV (reference sequence). In nucleotides, the CDR3 is TGTGCCAGCAGTTTGGGTAGGCGCGGGACAGGGGTTGTTACTCGATACGAGCAGTACTTC. It codes for CASSLGRRGTGVVTRYEQYF.

The genes are TRBV28 and TRBJ1-6, with D tentatively TRBD1 (5 bases). CDR3 length: 14 amino acids. The germline V gene encodes CDR1 MDHEN and CDR2 SYDVKM. The ends were cut back, 6 bases at V and 4 bases at J, with 10 bases in the middle. The CDR3, as DNA: TGTGCCAGCAGCGAAACAGGATATAATTCACCCCTCCACTTT. This sequence encodes CASSETGYNSPLHF.

The V call is TRBV24-1, the J call TRBJ2-1; possible D gene TRBD2, 6 bases. Trimming cost V 3 bases and J 8 bases, with 22 bases left between them. Germline V CDR1 and CDR2: KGHDR, SFDVKD. CDR3 size: 17 residues. CDR3 in amino acids: CATSDLAGSTLLHEQFF. The CDR3 region has the DNA TGTGCCACCAGTGATCTGGCCGGGAGCACGCTTCTTCATGAGCAGTTCTTC.

The chain has TRBV9 and TRBJ2-3, with TRBD2 identical over 9 bases. The CDR3 is made up of 16 amino acids. The germline gives CDR1 SGDLS, CDR2 YYNGEE. V was clipped by 0 bases and J by 1 base; unmatched bases: 3. CDR3 bases: TGTGCCAGCAGCGTAGTTCCTAGCGGGGGCACAGATACGCAGTATTTT. This gives the protein CASSVVPSGGTDTQYF.

With regard to this clone: The DNA is omitted, as the CDR3 cannot be located on it reliably, and the CDR3 follows TCRdb's listing. This chain's CDR3 is CASSKPFGTGSYGYTF. The chain recombines TRBV21-1 with TRBJ1-2; the table assigns TRBD1, which was not confirmed against the DNA. TRBV21-1 is classified as a pseudogene. The CDR3 is 16 amino acids in total, end residues counted.

This CDR3 is CATSDPGVEETQYF. Here the CDR3 DNA reads TGTGCCACCAGTGACCCGGGGGTAGAAGAGACCCAGTACTTC. This chain joins TRBV24-1 and TRBJ2-5; D might be TRBD2 (6 bases). Germline V gene data show CDR1 as KGHDR and CDR2 as SFDVKD. Trimming shortened V by 4 bases and J by 3 bases, and 11 bases separated the two germline ends. CDR3 length: 14 amino acids.

This rearrangement joins TRBV25-1 to TRBJ2-7; D is uncertain. Trimming removed 2 bases from V and 2 bases from J, with 10 bases in between. Germline V gives CDR1 MGHDK, CDR2 SYGVNS. CDR3 length: 14 residues. The CDR3 loop is CASSEIIRAYEQYF. CDR3 sequence (DNA): TGTGCCAGCAGTGAAATCATCCGCGCCTACGAGCAGTACTTC.

This clone was recorded a few times. The V call is TRBV27, the J call TRBJ1-5; TRBD1 might be the D (5 bases). Trimming took off 0 bases at V and 5 bases at J, with 11 bases between the two ends. The V gene's germline CDR1 is MNHEY and CDR2 SMNVEV (reference sequence). This CDR3 is built from 15 residues. The DNA for the CDR3 is TGTGCCAGCAGTTTATCCCTGGGCAGGGATCAGCCCCAGCATTTT. Its translation is CASSLSLGRDQPQHF.

The chain couples TRBV4-2 to TRBJ2-7; 7 bases match TRBD2. This CDR3 is 16 amino acids long. Germline assignment: CDR1 LGHNA and CDR2 YNFKEQ. J was trimmed by 3 bases and V by 0 bases; bases with no gene match: 8. CDR3 nucleotides: TGTGCCAGCAGCCAAGATTGGAGCGGGGACCTCTACGAGCAGTACTTC. This encodes CASSQDWSGDLYEQYF.

This rearrangement joins TRBV5-4 to TRBJ2-1; 9 bases match TRBD1. This CDR3 region has 18 residues. V lost 2 bases and J lost 8; bases outside the gene matches: 17. Germline V lookup: CDR1 SGHNT, CDR2 YYREEE (reference sequence). CDR3 sequence: CASSFGQGRGAGSDEQFF. CDR3 in DNA: TGTGCCAGCAGCTTCGGACAGGGGCGTGGAGCGGGAAGCGATGAGCAGTTCTTC.

The rearrangement links TRBV7-2 to TRBJ2-5; a possible D gene is TRBD2 (6 bases). This CDR3 contains 15 residues. V lost 5 bases and J lost 5, with 18 bases in between. Germline V gives CDR1 SGHTA, CDR2 FQGNSA. CDR3 nucleotide sequence: TGTGCCAGCAGCCCCCGGAGGGGCCGGTCGGAGACCCAGTACTTC. Its translation: CASSPRRGRSETQYF.

The CDR3 reads CASSEEAGDRDEQYF. The CDR3, as DNA: TGTGCCAGCAGTGAAGAGGCAGGGGACCGCGACGAGCAGTACTTC. The chain has TRBV2 and TRBJ2-7; possibly TRBD1 for D (6 bases). In germline, CDR1 is SNHLY, CDR2 FYNNEI. V was trimmed by 1 base and J by 5 bases, leaving 15 bases between them. The CDR3 runs to 15 residues. Combining the CDR3 with reference TRBV2 and TRBJ2-7 gives the whole variable domain EPEVTQTPSHQVTQMGQEVILRCVPISNHLYFYWYRQILGQKVEFLVSFYNNEISEKSEIFDDQFSVERPDGSNFTLKIRSTKLEDSAMYFCASSEEAGDRDEQYFGPGTRLTVT.

The gene calls are TRBV18 and TRBJ1-2, with 8 nucleotides matching TRBD1. With V trimmed by 4 bases and J by 3 bases, 1 base remained unmatched. In germline, CDR1 is KGHSH, CDR2 LQKENI. The CDR3 is made up of 13 amino acids. This CDR3 is CASSQDRDYGYTF. CDR3 nucleotide sequence: TGTGCCAGCTCACAGGACAGGGACTATGGCTACACCTTC. Complete variable domain (other parts from reference TRBV18 and TRBJ1-2): NAGVMQNPRHLVRRRGQEARLRCSPMKGHSHVYWYRQLPEEGLKFMVYLQKENIIDESGMPKERFSAEFPKEGPSILRIQQVVRGDSAAYFCASSQDRDYGYTFGSGTRLTVV.

This clone has more than one count but fewer than ten. The chain employs TRBV5-1 and TRBJ2-2, with D unclear. The V gene lost 3 bases and the J gene lost 4 bases, with 13 bases spanning the gap. This CDR3 contains 15 residues. Germline CDR1 and CDR2: SGHRS and YFSETQ. The CDR3 nucleotides are TGCGCCAGCAGCTCGCACGGGTCCGCCACCGGGGAGCTGTTTTTT. This codes for CASSSHGSATGELFF.

The rearrangement uses TRBV2 and TRBJ2-2, with TRBD1 matching over 8 bases. Per the germline V gene, CDR1 is SNHLY and CDR2 is FYNNEI. Germline trimming cut 4 bases from V and 4 bases from J; bases unmatched to any gene: 5. This CDR3 contains 15 residues. The CDR3 here is CASSGQGAGTGELFF. The CDR3 DNA is TGTGCCAGCAGTGGGCAGGGGGCGGGCACCGGGGAGCTGTTTTTT.

The chain links TRBV11-2 to TRBJ2-7; a possible D gene is TRBD1 (5 bases). CDR1 is SGHAT and CDR2 is FQNNGV in the germline V gene. V lost 5 bases to trimming and J lost 1 base, with 9 bases between them. The CDR3 has 13 residues. CDR3 in DNA: TGTGCCAGCAGCAAATGGACATCCTACGAGCAGTACTTC. Its translation: CASSKWTSYEQYF.

V gene TRBV3-1 (or the pseudogene TRBV3-2) combines with J gene TRBJ1-4; D may be TRBD1 (6 bases). Trimming shortened V by 4 bases and J by 0 bases, and 6 bases separated the two germline ends. The germline CDR1 and CDR2 sequences are LGHDT and YNNKEL (reference sequence). The CDR3 consists of 14 residues. The CDR3 DNA reads TGTGCCAGCAGCCGACAGGCAACTAATGAAAAACTGTTTTTT. Protein product: CASSRQATNEKLFF.

A single count supports this clone. For the CDR3, the DNA is TGTGCCAGCAGCCGAGGGACAGGGACCCTCCTTGCAGGGGCCAACGTCCTGACTTTC. Translating it yields CASSRGTGTLLAGANVLTF. The gene calls are TRBV14 and TRBJ2-6, with 9 bases that match TRBD1. Germline V gives CDR1 SGHDN, CDR2 FVKESK. This CDR3 region has 19 residues. Trimming took 4 bases from V and 4 from J; bases not matched to a gene: 14. Using reference TRBV14 and TRBJ2-6 for the parts outside the CDR3, the full variable domain is EAGVTQFPSHSVIEKGQTVTLRCDPISGHDNLYWYRRVMGKEIKFLLHFVKESKQDESGMPNNRFLAERTGGTYSTLKVQPAELEDSGVYFCASSRGTGTLLAGANVLTFGAGSRLTVL.

The chain carries TRBV9 and TRBJ2-3; D may be TRBD1 (7 bases). This CDR3 has 18 amino acids. CDR1 SGDLS and CDR2 YYNGEE come from the germline V gene. V lost 6 bases, J lost 1 base, and 24 bases lay in between. This chain's CDR3 is CASILRGRQGPRTDTQYF. The CDR3 coding sequence is TGTGCCAGCATCCTACGGGGGAGACAGGGCCCGCGCACAGATACGCAGTATTTT. Filled out from reference TRBV9 and TRBJ2-3, the complete variable domain reads DSGVTQTPKHLITATGQRVTLRCSPRSGDLSVYWYQQSLDQGLQFLIQYYNGEERAKGNILERFSAQQFPDLHSELNLSSLELGDSALYFCASILRGRQGPRTDTQYFGPGTRLTVL.

This sequence joins TRBV4-3 and TRBJ2-1; 9 nucleotides agree with TRBD2. CDR1 is LGHNA and CDR2 is YSLEER in the germline V gene. Losses at the gene ends were 0 bases for V and 4 bases for J; bases not matched to a gene: 7. The CDR3 consists of 17 residues. CDR3 bases: TGCGCCAGCAGCCAAGATTCTCTAGCGGGGAGGTACAATGAGCAGTTCTTC. This translates into CASSQDSLAGRYNEQFF.

The chain recombines TRBV7-9 with TRBJ2-4, with 9 bases lining up with TRBD1. Germline V gene lookup returns CDR1 SEHNR and CDR2 FQNEAQ (reference sequence). Trimming removed 5 bases from V and 1 base from J; junction bases left unmatched: 6. The CDR3 has 16 residues. The CDR3 DNA follows: TGTGCCAGCAGCCTGCGGACAGGGGCTGCCAAAAACATTCAGTACTTC. It specifies CASSLRTGAAKNIQYF.

The chain carries TRBV9 and TRBJ1-4; TRBD1 agrees at 7 bases. The CDR3 contains 14 residues. The J segment lost 4 bases and the V segment lost 4 bases, leaving 4 bases of the junction unmatched. Germline V CDR1 and CDR2: SGDLS, YYNGEE. Here the CDR3 reads CASSLTGNNEKLFF. As DNA, the CDR3 is TGTGCCAGCAGCCTGACAGGGAATAATGAAAAACTGTTTTTT.

The rearrangement links TRBV5-5 to TRBJ2-5, with D unclear. The CDR3 consists of 13 residues. The V end was cut by 1 base, the J end by 4 bases, with 8 bases between. CDR1 SGHKS and CDR2 YYEKEE come from the germline V gene (reference sequence). The CDR3 DNA reads as TGTGCCAGCAGCTTGACTCCCGGAGAGACCCAGTACTTC. Its translation: CASSLTPGETQYF.